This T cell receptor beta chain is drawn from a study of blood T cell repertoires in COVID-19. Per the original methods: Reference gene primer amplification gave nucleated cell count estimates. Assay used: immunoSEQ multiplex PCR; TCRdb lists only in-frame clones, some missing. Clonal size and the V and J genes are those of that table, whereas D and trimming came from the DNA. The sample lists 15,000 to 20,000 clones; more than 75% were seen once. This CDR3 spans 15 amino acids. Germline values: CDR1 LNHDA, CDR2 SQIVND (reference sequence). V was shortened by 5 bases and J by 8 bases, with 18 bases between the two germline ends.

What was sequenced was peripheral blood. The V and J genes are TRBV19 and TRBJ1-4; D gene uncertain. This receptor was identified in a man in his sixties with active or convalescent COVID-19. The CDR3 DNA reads TGTGCCAGTAGTCTATATAGCGGCGTTGGGGAAAAACTGTTTTTT. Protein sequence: CASSLYSGVGEKLFF.